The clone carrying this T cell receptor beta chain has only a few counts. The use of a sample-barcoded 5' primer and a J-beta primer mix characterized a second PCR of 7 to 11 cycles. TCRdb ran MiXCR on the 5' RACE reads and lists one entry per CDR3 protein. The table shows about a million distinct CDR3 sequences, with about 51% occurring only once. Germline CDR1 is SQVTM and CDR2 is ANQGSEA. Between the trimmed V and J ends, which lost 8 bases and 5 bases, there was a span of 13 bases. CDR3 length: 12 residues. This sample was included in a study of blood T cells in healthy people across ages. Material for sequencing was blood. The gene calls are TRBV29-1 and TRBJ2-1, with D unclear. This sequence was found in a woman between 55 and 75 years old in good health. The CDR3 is CSFVGSHNEQFF. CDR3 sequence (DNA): TGCAGCTTCGTGGGCTCGCACAATGAGCAGTTCTTC.